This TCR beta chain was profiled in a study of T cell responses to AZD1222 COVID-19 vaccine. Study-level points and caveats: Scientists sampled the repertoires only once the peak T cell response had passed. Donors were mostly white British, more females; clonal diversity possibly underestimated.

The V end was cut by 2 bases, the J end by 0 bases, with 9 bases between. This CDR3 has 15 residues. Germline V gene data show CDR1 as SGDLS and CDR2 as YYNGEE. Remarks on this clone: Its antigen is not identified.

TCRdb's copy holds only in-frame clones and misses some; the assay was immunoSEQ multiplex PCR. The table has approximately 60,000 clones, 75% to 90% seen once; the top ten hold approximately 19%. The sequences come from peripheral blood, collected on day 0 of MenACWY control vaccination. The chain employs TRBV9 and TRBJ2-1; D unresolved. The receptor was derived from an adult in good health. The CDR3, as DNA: TGTGCCAGCAGCGTTTTGCAGAGCTCCTACAATGAGCAGTTCTTC. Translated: CASSVLQSSYNEQFF.